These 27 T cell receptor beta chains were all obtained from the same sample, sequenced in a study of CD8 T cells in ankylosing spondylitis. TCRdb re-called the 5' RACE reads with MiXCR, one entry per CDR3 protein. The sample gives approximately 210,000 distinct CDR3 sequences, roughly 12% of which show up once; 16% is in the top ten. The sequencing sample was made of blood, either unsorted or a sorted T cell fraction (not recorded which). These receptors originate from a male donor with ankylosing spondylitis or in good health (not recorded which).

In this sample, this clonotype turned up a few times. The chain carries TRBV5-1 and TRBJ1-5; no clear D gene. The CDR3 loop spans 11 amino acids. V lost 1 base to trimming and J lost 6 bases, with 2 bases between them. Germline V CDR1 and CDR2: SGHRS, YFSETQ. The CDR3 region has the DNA TGCGCCAGCAGCTTGAGTCAGCCCCAGCATTTT. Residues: CASSLSQPQHF.

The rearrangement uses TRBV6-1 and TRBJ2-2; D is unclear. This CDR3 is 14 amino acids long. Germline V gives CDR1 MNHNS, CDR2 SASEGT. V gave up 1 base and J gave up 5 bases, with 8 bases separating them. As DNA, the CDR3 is TGTGCCAGCAGTGAAGGTGTAGTTACCGGGGAGCTGTTTTTT. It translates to CASSEGVVTGELFF.

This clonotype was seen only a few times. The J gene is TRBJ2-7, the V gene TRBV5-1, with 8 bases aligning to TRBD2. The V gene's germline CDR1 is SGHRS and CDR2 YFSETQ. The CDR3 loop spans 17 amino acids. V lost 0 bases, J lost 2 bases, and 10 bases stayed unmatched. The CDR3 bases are TGCGCCAGCAGCTTGGTTTCGTCTAGCGGGTTCACCTACGAGCAGTACTTC. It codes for CASSLVSSSGFTYEQYF.

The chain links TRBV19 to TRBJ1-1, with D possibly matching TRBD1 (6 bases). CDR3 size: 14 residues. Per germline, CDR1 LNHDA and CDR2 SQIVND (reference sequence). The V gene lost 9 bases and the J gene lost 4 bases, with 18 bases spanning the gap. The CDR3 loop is CASGGQQLGTEAFF. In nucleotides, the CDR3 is TGTGCCAGCGGGGGACAACAGCTCGGCACTGAAGCTTTCTTT. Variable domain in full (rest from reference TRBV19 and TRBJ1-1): DGGITQSPKYLFRKEGQNVTLSCEQNLNHDAMYWYRQDPGQGLRLIYYSQIVNDFQKGDIAEGYSVSREKKESFPLTVTSAQKNPTAFYLCASGGQQLGTEAFFGQGTRLTVV.

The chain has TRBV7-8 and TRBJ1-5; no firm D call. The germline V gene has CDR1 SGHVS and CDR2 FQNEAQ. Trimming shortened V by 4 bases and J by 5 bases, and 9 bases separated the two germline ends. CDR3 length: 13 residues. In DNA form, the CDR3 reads TGTGCCAGCAGCTCCCGCAGTGATCAGCCCCAGCATTTT. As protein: CASSSRSDQPQHF.

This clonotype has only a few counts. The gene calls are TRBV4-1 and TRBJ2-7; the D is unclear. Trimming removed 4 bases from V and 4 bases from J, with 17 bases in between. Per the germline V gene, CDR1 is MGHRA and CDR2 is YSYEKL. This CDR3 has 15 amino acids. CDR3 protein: CASSPSDLGWYEQYF. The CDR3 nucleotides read TGCGCCAGCAGCCCAAGCGACTTGGGATGGTACGAGCAGTACTTC.

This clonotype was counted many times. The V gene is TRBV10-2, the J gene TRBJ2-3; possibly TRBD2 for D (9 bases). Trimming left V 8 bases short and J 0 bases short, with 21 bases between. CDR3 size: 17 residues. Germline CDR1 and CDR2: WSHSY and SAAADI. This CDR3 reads CASCQGAGGPSTDTQYF. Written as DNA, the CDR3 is TGCGCCAGCTGTCAGGGGGCGGGAGGGCCTAGCACAGATACGCAGTATTTT.

The CDR3 spells CASSPFGGPYEQYF. The CDR3 DNA follows: TGTGCCAGCAGTCCCTTTGGGGGGCCCTACGAGCAGTACTTC. This sequence joins TRBV4-2 and TRBJ2-7, with D perhaps assigned TRBD1 or TRBD2 (6 bases each). The CDR3 loop spans 14 amino acids. Trimming took off 6 bases at V and 2 bases at J, with 14 bases between the two ends. Germline V gene lookup returns CDR1 LGHNA and CDR2 YNFKEQ.

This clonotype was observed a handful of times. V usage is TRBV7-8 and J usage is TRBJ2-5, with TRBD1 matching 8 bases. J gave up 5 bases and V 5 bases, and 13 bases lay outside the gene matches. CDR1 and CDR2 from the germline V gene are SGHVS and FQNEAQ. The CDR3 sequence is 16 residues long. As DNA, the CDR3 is TGTGCCAGCAGCAGAGGGGACACAGGGGGTCGGGAGACCCAGTACTTC. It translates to CASSRGDTGGRETQYF. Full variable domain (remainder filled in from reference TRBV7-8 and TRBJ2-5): GAGVSQSPRYKVAKRGQDVALRCDPISGHVSLFWYQQALGQGPEFLTYFQNEAQLDKSGLPSDRFFAERPEGSVSTLKIQRTQQEDSAVYLCASSRGDTGGRETQYFGPGTRLLVL.

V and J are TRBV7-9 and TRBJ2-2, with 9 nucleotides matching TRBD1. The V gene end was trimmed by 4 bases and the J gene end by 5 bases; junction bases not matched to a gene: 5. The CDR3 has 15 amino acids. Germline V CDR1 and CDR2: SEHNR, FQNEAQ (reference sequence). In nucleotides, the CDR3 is TGTGCCAGCAGCTCATGGACAGGGGAAACCGGGGAGCTGTTTTTT. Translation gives CASSSWTGETGELFF. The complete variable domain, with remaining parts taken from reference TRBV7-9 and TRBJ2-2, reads DTGVSQNPRHKITKRGQNVTFRCDPISEHNRLYWYRQTLGQGPEFLTYFQNEAQLEKSRLLSDRFSAERPKGSFSTLEIQRTEQGDSAMYLCASSSWTGETGELFFGEGSRLTVL.

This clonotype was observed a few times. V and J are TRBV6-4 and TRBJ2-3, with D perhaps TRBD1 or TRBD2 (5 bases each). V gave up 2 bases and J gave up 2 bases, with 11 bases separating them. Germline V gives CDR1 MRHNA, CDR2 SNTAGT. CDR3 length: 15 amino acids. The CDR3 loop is CASSDGTATTDTQYF. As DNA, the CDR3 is TGTGCCAGCAGTGACGGGACGGCTACCACAGATACGCAGTATTTT.

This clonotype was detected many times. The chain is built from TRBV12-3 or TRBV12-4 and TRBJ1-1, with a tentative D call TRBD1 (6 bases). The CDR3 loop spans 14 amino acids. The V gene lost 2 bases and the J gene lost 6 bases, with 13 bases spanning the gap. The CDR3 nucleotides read TGTGCCAGCAGTTTAAACAGGGAAGGCTCTGAAGCTTTCTTT. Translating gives CASSLNREGSEAFF.

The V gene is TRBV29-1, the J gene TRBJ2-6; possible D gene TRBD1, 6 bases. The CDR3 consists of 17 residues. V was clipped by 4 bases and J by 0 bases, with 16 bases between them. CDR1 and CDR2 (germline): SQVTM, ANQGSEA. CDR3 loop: CSVVSGRGYSGANVLTF. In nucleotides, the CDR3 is TGCAGCGTTGTAAGTGGCAGGGGTTACTCTGGGGCCAACGTCCTGACTTTC.

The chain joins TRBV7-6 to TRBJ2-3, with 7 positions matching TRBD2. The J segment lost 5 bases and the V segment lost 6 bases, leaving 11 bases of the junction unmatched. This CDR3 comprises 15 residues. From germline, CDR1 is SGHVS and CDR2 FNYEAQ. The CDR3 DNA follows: TGTGCCAGCAGTCACATGGGGGGGGATGGAGATACGCAGTATTTT. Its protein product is CASSHMGGDGDTQYF.

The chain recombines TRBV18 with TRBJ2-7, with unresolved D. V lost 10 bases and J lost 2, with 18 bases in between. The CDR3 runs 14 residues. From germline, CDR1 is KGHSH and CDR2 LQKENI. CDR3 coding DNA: TGTGCCACCGCTACGACACTCAACACCTACGAGCAGTACTTC. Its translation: CATATTLNTYEQYF. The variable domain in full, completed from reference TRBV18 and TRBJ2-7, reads NAGVMQNPRHLVRRRGQEARLRCSPMKGHSHVYWYRQLPEEGLKFMVYLQKENIIDESGMPKERFSAEFPKEGPSILRIQQVVRGDSAAYFCATATTLNTYEQYFGPGTRLTVT.

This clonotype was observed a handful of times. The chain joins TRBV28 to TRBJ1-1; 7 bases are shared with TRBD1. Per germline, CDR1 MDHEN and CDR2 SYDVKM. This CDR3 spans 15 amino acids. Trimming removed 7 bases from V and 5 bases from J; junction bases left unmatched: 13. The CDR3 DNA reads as TGTGCCAGCACCTTTTTGAGGGGGCCGTTGACTGAAGCTTTCTTT. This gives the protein CASTFLRGPLTEAFF.

CDR3 bases: TGCGCCAGCAGCCAAGACGAACCGGGACAGAATGGCTACACCTTC. Encoded protein: CASSQDEPGQNGYTF. The chain links TRBV4-1 to TRBJ1-2; 7 bases line up with TRBD1. The V segment lost 0 bases and the J segment 6 bases; nucleotides outside the gene matches: 7. CDR1 and CDR2 from the germline V gene are MGHRA and YSYEKL. The CDR3 is 15 amino acids.

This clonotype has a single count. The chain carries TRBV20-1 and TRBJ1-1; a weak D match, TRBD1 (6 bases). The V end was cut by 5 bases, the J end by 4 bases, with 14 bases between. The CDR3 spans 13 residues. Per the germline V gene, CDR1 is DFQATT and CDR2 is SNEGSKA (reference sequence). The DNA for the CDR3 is TGCAGTGCTGGCGGACAGCTTGGCACTGAAGCTTTCTTT. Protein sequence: CSAGGQLGTEAFF.

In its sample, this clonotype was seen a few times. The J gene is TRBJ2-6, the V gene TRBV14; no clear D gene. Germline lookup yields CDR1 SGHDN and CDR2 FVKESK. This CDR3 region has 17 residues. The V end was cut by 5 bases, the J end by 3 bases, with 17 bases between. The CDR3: CASSGPAGRHGANVLTF. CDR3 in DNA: TGTGCCAGCAGCGGTCCGGCAGGCAGGCATGGGGCCAACGTCCTGACTTTC.

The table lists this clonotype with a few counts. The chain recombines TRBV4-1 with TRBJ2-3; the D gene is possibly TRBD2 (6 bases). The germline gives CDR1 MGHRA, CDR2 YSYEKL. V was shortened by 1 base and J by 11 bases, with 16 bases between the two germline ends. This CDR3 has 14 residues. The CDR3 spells CASSQVRDSHLQYF. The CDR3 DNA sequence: TGCGCCAGCAGCCAAGTCCGGGACTCCCATCTGCAGTATTTT.

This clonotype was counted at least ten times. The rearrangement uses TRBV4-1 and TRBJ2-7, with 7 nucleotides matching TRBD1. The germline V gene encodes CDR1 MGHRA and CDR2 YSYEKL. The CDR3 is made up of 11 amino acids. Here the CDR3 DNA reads TGCGCTGCGGACAGGTCCTACGAGCAGTACTTC. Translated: CAADRSYEQYF.

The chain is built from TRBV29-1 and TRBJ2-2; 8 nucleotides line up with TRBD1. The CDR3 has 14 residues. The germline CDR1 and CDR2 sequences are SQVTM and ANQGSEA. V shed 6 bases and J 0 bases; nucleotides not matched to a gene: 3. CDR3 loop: CSVEQGANTGELFF. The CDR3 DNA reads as TGCAGCGTGGAACAGGGGGCGAACACCGGGGAGCTGTTTTTT.

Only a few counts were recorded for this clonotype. CDR3 nucleotide sequence: TGTGCCAGCGGGTCGTGGACTGAAAAACTGTTTTTT. This codes for CASGSWTEKLFF. This rearrangement joins TRBV7-9 to TRBJ1-4; D gene ambiguous. V lost 8 bases, J lost 7 bases, and 11 bases lay in between. CDR3 length: 12 amino acids. The V gene's germline CDR1 is SEHNR and CDR2 FQNEAQ (reference sequence).

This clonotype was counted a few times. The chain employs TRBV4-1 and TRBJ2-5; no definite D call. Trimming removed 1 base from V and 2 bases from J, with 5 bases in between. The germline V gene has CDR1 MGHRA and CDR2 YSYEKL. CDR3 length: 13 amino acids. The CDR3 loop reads CASSQGRQETQYF. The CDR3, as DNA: TGCGCCAGCAGCCAAGGCAGACAAGAGACCCAGTACTTC.

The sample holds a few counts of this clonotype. CDR3 in DNA: TGTGCCAGCAGTTTAGCGGGAGGGACAAAGTACGAGCAGTACTTC. Protein: CASSLAGGTKYEQYF. The chain joins TRBV12-3 or TRBV12-4 to TRBJ2-7, with D possibly TRBD2 on 7 matching bases. V lost 0 bases and J lost 4, with 13 bases in between. CDR3 length equals 15 residues.

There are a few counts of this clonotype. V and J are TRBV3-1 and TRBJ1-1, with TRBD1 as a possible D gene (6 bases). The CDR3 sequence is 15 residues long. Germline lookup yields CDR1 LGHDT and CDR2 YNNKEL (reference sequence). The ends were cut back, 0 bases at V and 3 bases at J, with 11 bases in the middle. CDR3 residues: CASSQDLQGDTEAFF. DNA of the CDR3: TGTGCCAGCAGCCAAGACCTACAGGGTGACACTGAAGCTTTCTTT.

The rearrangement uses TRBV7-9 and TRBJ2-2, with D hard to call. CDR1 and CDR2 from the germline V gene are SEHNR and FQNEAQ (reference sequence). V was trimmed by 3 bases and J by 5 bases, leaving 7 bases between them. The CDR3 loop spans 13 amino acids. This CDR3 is CASSFPTTGELFF. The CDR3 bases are TGTGCCAGCAGCTTCCCAACAACCGGGGAGCTGTTTTTT. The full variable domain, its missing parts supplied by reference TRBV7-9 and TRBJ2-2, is DTGVSQNPRHKITKRGQNVTFRCDPISEHNRLYWYRQTLGQGPEFLTYFQNEAQLEKSRLLSDRFSAERPKGSFSTLEIQRTEQGDSAMYLCASSFPTTGELFFGEGSRLTVL.